This T cell receptor (beta chain) was sequenced for a study of circulating CD8 cells and anti-PD-1 response in melanoma. Each library started from roughly 15 ng of total RNA using the QIAseq Immune Repertoire TCR panel. TCRdb called the reads again in MiXCR, with one record for every CDR3 protein. The sample lists some 210 distinct CDR3 sequences; 9.5% to 13% were seen once. Live CD3+CD8+TCRalphabeta+ cells were sorted into four subsets by PD-1 and/or TIGIT. Findings of the study overall: Subset repertoires were largely private at M1, with under 7.5% shared. DNEG was most diverse; TIGIT repertoires were least diverse. Generally, no replicate experiments were performed.

This clonotype is termed large (0.1 to 1%). What it binds is unknown. The V gene lost 8 bases and the J gene lost 2 bases, with 11 bases spanning the gap. Germline loops: CDR1 MDHEN, CDR2 SYDVKM. The length of the CDR3 is 13 residues. This chain joins TRBV28 and TRBJ2-3; no definite D call. The starting material was CD8+ T cells from PBMCs, obtained at baseline or after one month of anti-PD-1 therapy (not recorded which). This sequence originates from a human donor with melanoma. The CDR3 DNA follows: TGTGCCAGCTCCCTAGAGCCCACAGATACGCAGTATTTT. It codes for CASSLEPTDTQYF. Full variable domain (remainder filled in from reference TRBV28 and TRBJ2-3): DVKVTQSSRYLVKRTGEKVFLECVQDMDHENMFWYRQDPGLGLRLIYFSYDVKMKEKGDIPEGYSVSREKKERFSLILESASTNQTSMYLCASSLEPTDTQYFGPGTRLTVL.